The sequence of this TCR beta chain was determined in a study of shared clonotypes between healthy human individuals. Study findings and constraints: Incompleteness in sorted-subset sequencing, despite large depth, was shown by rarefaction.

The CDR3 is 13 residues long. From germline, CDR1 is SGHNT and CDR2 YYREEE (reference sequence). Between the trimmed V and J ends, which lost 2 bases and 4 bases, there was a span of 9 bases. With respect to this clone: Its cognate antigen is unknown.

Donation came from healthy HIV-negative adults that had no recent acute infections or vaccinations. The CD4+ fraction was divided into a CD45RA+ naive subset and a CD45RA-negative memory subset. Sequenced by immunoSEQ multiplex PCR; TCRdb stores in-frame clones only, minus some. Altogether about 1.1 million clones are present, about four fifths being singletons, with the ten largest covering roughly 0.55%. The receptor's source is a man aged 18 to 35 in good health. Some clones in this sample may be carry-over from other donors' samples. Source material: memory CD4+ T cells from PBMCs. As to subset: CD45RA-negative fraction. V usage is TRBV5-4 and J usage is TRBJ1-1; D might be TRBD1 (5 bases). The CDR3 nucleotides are TGTGCCAGCAGCTTATCTAGGGGCACTGAAGCTTTCTTT. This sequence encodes CASSLSRGTEAFF.